The 24 T cell receptor beta chains given below trace back to one sample, sequenced in a study of CD8 T cells in Susac syndrome. RNA totalling about 0.5 to 1 ug underwent reverse transcription with random hexamers. MiXCR, applied by TCRdb to the immunoSEQ multiplex PCR reads, yields one record per CDR3 protein. The sample consists of about 120,000 distinct CDR3 sequences, nearly 95% of them appearing once. The sequenced sample consisted of CD4+ T cells from PBMCs. These receptors were taken from a human donor in good health.

This clonotype was found a few times. This CDR3 reads CASLNQVYEQYF. DNA of the CDR3: TGTGCCAGCCTGAATCAGGTCTACGAGCAGTACTTC. V is TRBV2 and J is TRBJ2-7; D ambiguous. Germline CDR1 reads SNHLY; CDR2 reads FYNNEI. V dropped 8 bases and J dropped 3 bases, with 11 bases sitting between them. There are 12 residues in the CDR3.

Here the CDR3 DNA reads TGTGCCAGCAGCCAAGCCGAGCGGGGGGGCGAAGAGACCCAGTACTTC. This encodes CASSQAERGGEETQYF. The V call is TRBV3-1, the J call TRBJ2-5; 10 bases map to TRBD2. Unmatched junction bases numbered 5, after V lost 1 base and J lost 3 bases. This CDR3 is 16 amino acids long. The germline gives CDR1 LGHDT, CDR2 YNNKEL (reference sequence).

This chain connects TRBV19 to TRBJ2-2; 10 nucleotides match TRBD1. The CDR3 consists of 15 residues. Germline V lookup: CDR1 LNHDA, CDR2 SQIVND (reference sequence). The trim removed 8 bases at V and 1 base at J, leaving 4 bases unmatched. CDR3 in DNA: TGTGCCAGTCTGAGGGACAGGGGGAACACCGGGGAGCTGTTTTTT. Amino acids: CASLRDRGNTGELFF.

This sequence joins TRBV7-9 and TRBJ2-7; D may correspond to TRBD1 or TRBD2 (5 bases each). V was clipped by 5 bases and J by 2 bases, with 16 bases between them. The germline V gene has CDR1 SEHNR and CDR2 FQNEAQ (reference sequence). The CDR3 covers 15 residues. This CDR3 reads CASSGGRGEPYEQYF. The DNA of the CDR3 is TGTGCCAGCAGCGGAGGACGAGGGGAGCCCTACGAGCAGTACTTC.

The rearrangement links TRBV4-1 to TRBJ1-5, with D unresolved. The CDR3 runs 17 residues. Germline lookup yields CDR1 MGHRA and CDR2 YSYEKL. Trimming stripped 3 bases from V and 3 bases from J, with 18 bases between. The CDR3 DNA sequence: TGCGCCAGCAGCCACGAACCACGATACTACCCCAATCAGCCCCAGCATTTT. Translating gives CASSHEPRYYPNQPQHF.

The chain joins TRBV7-3 to TRBJ2-3, with TRBD2 matching 8 bases. The germline gives CDR1 SGHTA, CDR2 FQGTGA. CDR3 length: 16 residues. V shed 4 bases and J 9 bases; nucleotides not matched to a gene: 15. CDR3 sequence reads: CASSSAVAGPSRTQYF. CDR3 nucleotides: TGTGCCAGCAGCTCCGCGGTAGCGGGGCCCAGCCGCACGCAGTATTTT. Combining the CDR3 with reference TRBV7-3 and TRBJ2-3 gives the whole variable domain GAGVSQTPSNKVTEKGKYVELRCDPISGHTALYWYRQSLGQGPEFLIYFQGTGAADDSGLPNDRFFAVRPEGSVSTLKIQRTERGDSAVYLCASSSAVAGPSRTQYFGPGTRLTVL.

The chain uses TRBV6-2 or TRBV6-3 and TRBJ1-5; no definite D call. The CDR3 sequence is 12 residues long. CDR1 MNHEY and CDR2 SVGEGT come from the germline V gene. V lost 6 bases and J lost 4, with 7 bases in between. CDR3 DNA: TGTGCCAGCAGGAACCGAAATCAGCCCCAGCATTTT. Translating it yields CASRNRNQPQHF.

The gene calls are TRBV12-3 or TRBV12-4 and TRBJ2-7, with TRBD2 matching 7 bases. After removal of 5 bases from V and 2 bases from J, the junction contained 9 bases not matched to a gene. The CDR3 extends over 15 amino acids. CDR3: CASSPRDYKTYEQYF. The CDR3 nucleotides read TGTGCCAGCAGTCCGCGGGACTATAAGACCTACGAGCAGTACTTC.

The CDR3 loop is CASSETGTSLNEQFF. The DNA of the CDR3 is TGTGCCAGCAGTGAAACCGGGACTAGCTTGAATGAGCAGTTCTTC. V and J are TRBV2 and TRBJ2-1; 9 nucleotides match TRBD2. Trimming cost V 2 bases and J 7 bases; bases outside gene matches: 6. CDR1 is SNHLY and CDR2 is FYNNEI in the germline V gene. The CDR3 is made up of 15 amino acids.

The chain uses TRBV7-9 and TRBJ1-3; D gene ambiguous. Deletions cut 8 bases from V and 0 bases from J, with 14 bases between. Germline V gives CDR1 SEHNR, CDR2 FQNEAQ (reference sequence). CDR3 length: 15 residues. The CDR3 DNA reads TGTGCCAGCGCTCTAATCGTATCCTCTGGAAACACCATATATTTT. This gives the protein CASALIVSSGNTIYF.

V gene TRBV10-3 combines with J gene TRBJ2-5, with a possible D match to TRBD1 (6 bases). Trimming shortened V by 9 bases and J by 1 base, and 12 bases separated the two germline ends. Germline V CDR1 and CDR2: ENHRY, SYGVKD. The CDR3 totals 13 residues. The CDR3 nucleotides are TGTGCCATTCAGGGGACCCCCCAAGAGACCCAGTACTTC. Amino acid sequence: CAIQGTPQETQYF.

The rearrangement uses TRBV15 and TRBJ1-2; D is perhaps TRBD1 (5 bases). V lost 0 bases, J lost 4 bases, and 15 bases lay in between. The germline CDR1 and CDR2 sequences are LNHNV and YYDKDF (reference sequence). CDR3 size: 16 residues. For the CDR3, the DNA is TGTGCCACCAGCAGAGATCTTACGGGGCTCCCCTATGGCTACACCTTC. This codes for CATSRDLTGLPYGYTF. Combining the CDR3 with reference TRBV15 and TRBJ1-2 gives the whole variable domain DAMVIQNPRYQVTQFGKPVTLSCSQTLNHNVMYWYQQKSSQAPKLLFHYYDKDFNNEADTPDNFQSRRPNTSFCFLDIRSPGLGDTAMYLCATSRDLTGLPYGYTFGSGTRLTVV.

The gene calls are TRBV18 and TRBJ2-7; unclear D gene. The V gene's germline CDR1 is KGHSH and CDR2 LQKENI. Trimming removed 0 bases at V and 4 bases at J, with 10 bases between. The CDR3 runs 14 residues. The CDR3 sequence: CASSPPLGSYEQYF. CDR3 in DNA: TGTGCCAGCTCACCACCTCTGGGTTCTTACGAGCAGTACTTC.

V gene TRBV19 combines with J gene TRBJ1-3; D is perhaps TRBD1 (6 bases). Germline V gene sequence: CDR1 LNHDA, CDR2 SQIVND (reference sequence). The germline V and J ends were trimmed by 3 bases and 2 bases, with 11 bases remaining between them. The length of the CDR3 is 15 residues. CDR3 residues: CASSIGRDTGNTIYF. The CDR3 bases are TGTGCCAGTAGTATCGGCAGGGACACTGGAAACACCATATATTTT.

The CDR3 loop reads CATSWGLAGDPEQFF. The CDR3 DNA sequence: TGTGCCACCAGTTGGGGACTAGCGGGAGATCCTGAGCAGTTCTTC. This sequence joins TRBV15 and TRBJ2-1, with TRBD2 identical over 14 bases. The J segment lost 9 bases and the V segment lost 6 bases, leaving 7 bases of the junction unmatched. The germline V gene encodes CDR1 LNHNV and CDR2 YYDKDF (reference sequence). The CDR3 length is 15 residues.

The CDR3 spells CASSPDRGDYGYTF. As DNA, the CDR3 is TGTGCCAGCAGCCCCGATCGGGGGGACTATGGCTACACCTTC. The chain combines TRBV7-6 with TRBJ1-2; D is possibly TRBD1 (5 bases). The CDR3 is made up of 14 amino acids. CDR1 and CDR2 from the germline V gene are SGHVS and FNYEAQ. V lost 5 bases and J lost 3, with 13 bases in between. Based on the CDR3 plus reference TRBV7-6 and TRBJ1-2, the full variable domain is GAGVSQSPRYKVTKRGQDVALRCDPISGHVSLYWYRQALGQGPEFLTYFNYEAQQDKSGLPNDRFSAERPEGSISTLTIQRTEQRDSAMYRCASSPDRGDYGYTFGSGTRLTVV.

This rearrangement joins TRBV24-1 to TRBJ2-2; TRBD2 is a possible D gene (6 bases). The CDR3 runs to 16 residues. Trimming cost V 3 bases and J 1 base, with 11 bases left between them. Germline loops: CDR1 KGHDR, CDR2 SFDVKD. The CDR3 region is CATSDRDLENTGELFF. In nucleotides, the CDR3 is TGTGCCACCAGTGATCGGGACTTGGAGAACACCGGGGAGCTGTTTTTT.

This clonotype came up once. This chain connects TRBV12-3 or TRBV12-4 to TRBJ1-3, with D unresolved. Trimming cost V 3 bases and J 0 bases, with 9 bases left between them. CDR3 length: 15 residues. In DNA, the CDR3 is TGTGCCAGCAGTTTCGAATTGTACTCTGGAAACACCATATATTTT. This sequence encodes CASSFELYSGNTIYF.

The rearrangement links TRBV7-8 to TRBJ2-1, with D unresolved. The V gene's germline CDR1 is SGHVS and CDR2 FQNEAQ. This CDR3 comprises 14 residues. Trimming removed 5 bases from V and 8 bases from J, with 16 bases in between. CDR3 in DNA: TGTGCCAGCAGCCTAGGATCGAACCCGGATGAGCAGTTCTTC. Its protein product is CASSLGSNPDEQFF.

This chain uses TRBV12-3 or TRBV12-4 with TRBJ1-5; D is undetermined. The CDR3 is 12 amino acids. Trimming left V 6 bases short and J 2 bases short, with 5 bases between. The CDR3 DNA reads TGTGCCAGCAGCGACGGCAATCAGCCCCAGCATTTT. Translation gives CASSDGNQPQHF.

The V gene is TRBV12-5, the J gene TRBJ1-2; the D gene is possibly TRBD1 (5 bases). Germline CDR1 and CDR2: LGHNT and FRNRAP. The ends were cut back, 1 base at V and 2 bases at J, with 5 bases in the middle. This CDR3 contains 13 residues. This CDR3 reads CASGLGQNYGYTF. CDR3 nucleotides: TGTGCTAGTGGTTTGGGACAGAACTATGGCTACACCTTC.

V and J are TRBV18 and TRBJ1-5; D is unresolved. This CDR3 is built from 15 residues. V was cut by 5 bases and J by 7 bases, with 18 bases left in between. Germline lookup yields CDR1 KGHSH and CDR2 LQKENI. The CDR3: CASSTTGDKSQPQHF. CDR3 nucleotides: TGTGCCAGCTCAACCACGGGAGATAAATCACAGCCCCAGCATTTT.

The chain couples TRBV19 to TRBJ2-7; D possibly matches TRBD1 or TRBD2 (5 bases each). CDR1 and CDR2 from the germline V gene are LNHDA and SQIVND (reference sequence). V was pared by 11 bases and J by 3 bases, with 17 bases between. The CDR3 runs to 13 residues. CDR3 loop: CAARGASDYEQYF. DNA for the CDR3: TGTGCCGCCCGAGGGGCGTCGGACTACGAGCAGTACTTC.

The rearrangement links TRBV14 to TRBJ1-2, with D unresolved. This CDR3 spans 14 amino acids. Trimming removed 1 base from V and 8 bases from J, with 14 bases in between. Germline V lookup: CDR1 SGHDN, CDR2 FVKESK. The CDR3 sequence: CASSQVNPDGGYTF. Here the CDR3 DNA reads TGTGCCAGCAGCCAAGTTAATCCGGATGGGGGCTACACCTTC.